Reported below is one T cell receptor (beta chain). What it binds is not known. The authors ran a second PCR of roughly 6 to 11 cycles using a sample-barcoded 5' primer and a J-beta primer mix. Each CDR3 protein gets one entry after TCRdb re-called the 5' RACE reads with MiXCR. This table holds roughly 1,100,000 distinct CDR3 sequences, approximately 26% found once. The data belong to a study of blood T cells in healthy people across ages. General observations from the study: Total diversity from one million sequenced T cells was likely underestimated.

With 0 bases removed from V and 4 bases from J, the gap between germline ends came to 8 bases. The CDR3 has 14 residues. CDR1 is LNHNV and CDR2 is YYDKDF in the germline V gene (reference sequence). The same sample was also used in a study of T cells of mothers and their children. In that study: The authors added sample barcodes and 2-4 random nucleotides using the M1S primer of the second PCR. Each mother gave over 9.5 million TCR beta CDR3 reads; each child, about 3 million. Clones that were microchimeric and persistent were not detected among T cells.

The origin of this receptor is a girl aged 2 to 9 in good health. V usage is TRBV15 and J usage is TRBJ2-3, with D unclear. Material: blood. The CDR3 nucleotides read TGTGCCACCAGCAGAGATGTAGGAGCAGATACGCAGTATTTT. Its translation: CATSRDVGADTQYF.